This TCR beta chain was recovered during a study of blood T cell repertoires in COVID-19. Study-wide context: Specimens from acute and convalescent COVID-19 originated in the United States, Italy and Spain. Sources were T cells, B-cell-depleted T cells, or PBMCs; the material itself was cDNA or gDNA.

The authors' processing: Reference gene primers were amplified, and this amplification served to estimate nucleated cell counts. Sequenced by immunoSEQ multiplex PCR; TCRdb stores in-frame clones only, minus some. That table furnishes V, J and clone size, whereas the DNA furnished D and trimming. The sample comprises about 180,000 clones, approximately 78% of which are singletons, and approximately 12% rests with the top ten. The sequenced material came from peripheral blood. This clonotype was obtained from a woman older than 75 with COVID-19, enrolled during active disease.

The CDR3 loop reads CSVVSDYGYTF. CDR3 DNA: TGCAGCGTTGTGTCAGATTATGGCTACACCTTC. This chain connects TRBV29-1 to TRBJ1-2; D gene unclear. This CDR3 is built from 11 residues. Per the germline V gene, CDR1 is SQVTM and CDR2 is ANQGSEA. V lost 4 bases and J 5 bases, leaving 8 bases between the germline ends.